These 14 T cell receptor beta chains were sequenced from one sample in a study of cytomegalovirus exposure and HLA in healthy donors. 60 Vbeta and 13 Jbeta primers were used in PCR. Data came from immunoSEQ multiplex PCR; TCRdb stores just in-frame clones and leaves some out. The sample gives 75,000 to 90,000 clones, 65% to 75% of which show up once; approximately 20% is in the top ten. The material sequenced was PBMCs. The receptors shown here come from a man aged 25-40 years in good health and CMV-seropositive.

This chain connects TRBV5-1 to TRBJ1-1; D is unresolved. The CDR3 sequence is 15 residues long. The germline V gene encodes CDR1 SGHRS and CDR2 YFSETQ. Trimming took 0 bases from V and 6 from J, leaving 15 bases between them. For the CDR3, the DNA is TGCGCCAGCAGCTTGGATCCCTACCCCCATCCTGAAGCTTTCTTT. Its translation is CASSLDPYPHPEAFF. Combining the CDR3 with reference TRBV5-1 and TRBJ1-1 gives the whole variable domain KAGVTQTPRYLIKTRGQQVTLSCSPISGHRSVSWYQQTPGQGLQFLFEYFSETQRNKGNFPGRFSGRQFSNSRSEMNVSTLELGDSALYLCASSLDPYPHPEAFFGQGTRLTVV.

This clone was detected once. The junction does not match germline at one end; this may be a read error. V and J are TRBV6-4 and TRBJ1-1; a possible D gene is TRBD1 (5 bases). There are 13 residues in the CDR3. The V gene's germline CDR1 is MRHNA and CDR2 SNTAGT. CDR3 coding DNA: TGTGCCAGCAGTGTACGACAGAACTCTGAAGCTTTCTTT. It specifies CASSVRQNSEAFF.

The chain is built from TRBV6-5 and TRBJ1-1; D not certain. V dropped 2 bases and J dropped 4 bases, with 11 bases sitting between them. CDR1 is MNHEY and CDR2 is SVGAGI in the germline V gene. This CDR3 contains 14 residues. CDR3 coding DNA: TGTGCCAGCAGTTACGCCAGGAGGATCACTGAAGCTTTCTTT. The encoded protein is CASSYARRITEAFF.

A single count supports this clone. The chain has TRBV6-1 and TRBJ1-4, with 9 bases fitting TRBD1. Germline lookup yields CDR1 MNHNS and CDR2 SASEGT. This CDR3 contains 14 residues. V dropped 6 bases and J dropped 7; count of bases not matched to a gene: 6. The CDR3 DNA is TGTGCCAGCAGCGACAGGGGGGTGGGTGAAAAACTGTTTTTT. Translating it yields CASSDRGVGEKLFF.

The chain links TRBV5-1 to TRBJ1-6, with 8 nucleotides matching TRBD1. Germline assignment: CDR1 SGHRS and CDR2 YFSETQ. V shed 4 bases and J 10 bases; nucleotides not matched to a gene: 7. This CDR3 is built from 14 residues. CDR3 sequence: CASSPGQGNSPLHF. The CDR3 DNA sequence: TGCGCCAGCAGCCCCGGACAGGGAAACTCACCCCTCCACTTT. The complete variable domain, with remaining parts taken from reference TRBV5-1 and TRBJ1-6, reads KAGVTQTPRYLIKTRGQQVTLSCSPISGHRSVSWYQQTPGQGLQFLFEYFSETQRNKGNFPGRFSGRQFSNSRSEMNVSTLELGDSALYLCASSPGQGNSPLHFGNGTRLTVT.

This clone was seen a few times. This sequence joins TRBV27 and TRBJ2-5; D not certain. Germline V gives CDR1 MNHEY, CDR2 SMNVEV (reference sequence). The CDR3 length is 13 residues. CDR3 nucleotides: TGTGTCTCCGGTCGGAGTCTTCAAGAGACCCAGTACTTC. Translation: CVSGRSLQETQYF.

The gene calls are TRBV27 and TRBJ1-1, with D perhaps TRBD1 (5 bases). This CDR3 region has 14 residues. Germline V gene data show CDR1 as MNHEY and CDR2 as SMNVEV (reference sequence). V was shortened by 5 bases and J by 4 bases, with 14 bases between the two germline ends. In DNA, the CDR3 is TGTGCCAGCAGTGTGGGGGTGGGAGGCACTGAAGCTTTCTTT. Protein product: CASSVGVGGTEAFF.

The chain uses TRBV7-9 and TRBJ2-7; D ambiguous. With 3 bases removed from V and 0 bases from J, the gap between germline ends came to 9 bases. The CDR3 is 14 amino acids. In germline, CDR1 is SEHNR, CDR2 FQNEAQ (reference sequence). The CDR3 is CASSLVSTSYEQYF. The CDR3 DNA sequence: TGTGCCAGCAGCTTGGTATCTACCTCCTACGAGCAGTACTTC.

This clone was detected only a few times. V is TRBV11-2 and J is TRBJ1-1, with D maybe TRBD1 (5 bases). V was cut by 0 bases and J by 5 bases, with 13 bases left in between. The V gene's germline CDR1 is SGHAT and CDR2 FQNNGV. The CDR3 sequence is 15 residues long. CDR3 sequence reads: CASSLDRGGRTEAFF. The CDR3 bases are TGTGCCAGCAGCTTAGATCGTGGGGGGAGGACTGAAGCTTTCTTT.

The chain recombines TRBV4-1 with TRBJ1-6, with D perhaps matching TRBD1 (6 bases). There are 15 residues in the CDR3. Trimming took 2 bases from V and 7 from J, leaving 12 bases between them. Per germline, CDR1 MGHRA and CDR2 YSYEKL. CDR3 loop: CASSQQGTRNSPLHF. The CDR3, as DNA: TGCGCCAGCAGCCAACAGGGGACCCGCAATTCACCCCTCCACTTT.

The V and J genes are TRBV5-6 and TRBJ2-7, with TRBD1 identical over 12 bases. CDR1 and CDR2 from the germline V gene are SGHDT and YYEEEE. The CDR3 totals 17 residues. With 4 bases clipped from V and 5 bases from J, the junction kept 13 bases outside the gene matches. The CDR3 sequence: CASSMGAGTGGFNEQYF. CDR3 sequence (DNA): TGTGCCAGCAGCATGGGGGCGGGGACAGGGGGCTTCAACGAGCAGTACTTC.

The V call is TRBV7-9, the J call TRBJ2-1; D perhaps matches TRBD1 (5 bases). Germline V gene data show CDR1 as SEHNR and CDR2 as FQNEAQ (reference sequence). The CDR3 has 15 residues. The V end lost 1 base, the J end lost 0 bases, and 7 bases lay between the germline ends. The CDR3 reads CASSLGTFSYNEQFF. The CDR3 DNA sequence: TGTGCCAGCAGCTTAGGGACATTCTCCTACAATGAGCAGTTCTTC.

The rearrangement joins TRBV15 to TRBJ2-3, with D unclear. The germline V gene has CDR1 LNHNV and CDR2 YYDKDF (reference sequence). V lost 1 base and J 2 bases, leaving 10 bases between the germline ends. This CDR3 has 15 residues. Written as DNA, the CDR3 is TGTGCCACCAGCAGAGCAACAGTATTCACAGATACGCAGTATTTT. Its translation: CATSRATVFTDTQYF.

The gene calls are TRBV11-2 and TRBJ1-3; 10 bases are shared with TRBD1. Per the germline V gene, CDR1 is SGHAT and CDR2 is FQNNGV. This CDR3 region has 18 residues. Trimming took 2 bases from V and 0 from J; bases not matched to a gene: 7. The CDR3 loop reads CASSLRGGQGSSGNTIYF. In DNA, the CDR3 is TGTGCCAGCAGCTTACGAGGGGGACAGGGGAGCTCTGGAAACACCATATATTTT.